This TCR beta chain was captured by sequencing in a study of neurological immune-mediated disorders. One entry per CDR3 protein results from TCRdb running MiXCR on the 5' RACE reads. Among 85,000 to 100,000 distinct CDR3 sequences listed, roughly 3.5% were seen once. The V gene's germline CDR1 is WSHSY and CDR2 SAAADI. This CDR3 is 13 amino acids long. The V end lost 6 bases, the J end lost 11 bases, and 17 bases lay between the germline ends. This clonotype was found many times. Sample: PBMCs. The sequence derives from a woman aged 18-29 years with multiple sclerosis. The V call is TRBV10-2, the J call TRBJ2-1, with a possible D match to TRBD2 (6 bases). This CDR3 is CASSSPGTGKQFF. The CDR3 DNA follows: TGCGCCAGCAGCTCCCCGGGGACTGGAAAGCAGTTCTTC.